This TCR beta chain was identified in a study of blood T cell repertoires in COVID-19. In the study overall: Two negative PCRs, clearance, or symptom resolution characterized the recovered Cohort 3 donors. Nucleic acid was either cDNA or gDNA, and it came from T cells, B-cell-depleted T cells, or PBMCs.

Clones were sequenced by immunoSEQ multiplex PCR, and TCRdb holds only the in-frame ones, with some missing. The table includes approximately 360,000 clones, about 87% detected once. This CDR3 comprises 11 residues. V was shortened by 7 bases and J by 5 bases, with 10 bases between the two germline ends. In germline, CDR1 is SQVTM, CDR2 ANQGSEA. Material for sequencing was PBMCs or T cells enriched from blood (not recorded which). V and J are TRBV29-1 and TRBJ2-3, with D perhaps matching TRBD2 (6 bases). The TCR comes from a man aged 35 to 55 in a cohort exposed to, infected with or recovered from COVID-19 (not recorded which). The CDR3 bases are TGCAGCGCCCTCGGGGGAGATACGCAGTATTTT. This sequence encodes CSALGGDTQYF.